This TCR beta chain was identified during a study of shared clonotypes between healthy human individuals. Study details: Each donor's CD4 naive and CD4 memory cells filled three plates apiece, CD8 naive two, and CD8 memory one. Whole-study findings and limits: Non-shared clonotypes showed lower generation probabilities than clonotypes common to all four donors.

Turning to this clone: Its antigen is undetermined.

The authors distributed each subset's genomic DNA evenly over several immunoSEQ plates. Approximately 210 ng DNA, around 30,000 T cell genomes, went into each sorted-subset replicate PCR. Using immunoSEQ multiplex PCR, the repertoire was profiled, and TCRdb retains in-frame clones only, with some absent. The sample includes some 2,400,000 clones, nearly 97% seen only once; the top ten take about 0.13%. The CDR3 is 11 amino acids. V dropped 1 base and J dropped 8 bases, with 8 bases sitting between them. The germline V gene encodes CDR1 DFQATT and CDR2 SNEGSKA (reference sequence). The genes are TRBV20-1 and TRBJ1-1; D ambiguous. The sample taken for sequencing was naive CD4+ T cells sorted from blood. Sample subset: CD45RA+ positively selected. The receptor's source is a man between 18 and 35 years old in good health. The CDR3 sequence is CSARAGREAFF. CDR3 nucleotides: TGCAGTGCTAGAGCCGGGCGCGAAGCTTTCTTT.